This TCR beta chain was recovered during a study of identical twins. Everyone who donated was a healthy Caucasian. The CDR3 spans 12 residues. Germline assignment: CDR1 KGHDR and CDR2 SFDVKD. V was cut by 5 bases and J by 8 bases, with 9 bases left in between. TCRdb reprocessed the 5' RACE reads via MiXCR and lists one record per CDR3 protein. The profile shows roughly 240,000 distinct CDR3 sequences, 7.5% of them singletons. The study's findings and limits: Cross-sectional statistical analysis, not tracking of the same donors, underpinned the conclusions.

This clonotype occurred many times. Its antigen is unknown. Separately, the same data were catalogued under a study of yellow fever vaccine responses in identical twins.

The source is a woman under 30 in good health. Specimen: CD8+ T cells sorted from blood. V is TRBV24-1 and J is TRBJ2-1; tentatively, D is TRBD2 (5 bases). The CDR3 nucleotides read TGTGCCACCAGTGCCACTAGTTATGAGCAGTTCTTC. This sequence encodes CATSATSYEQFF.